This T cell receptor beta chain originates from a study of blood T cell repertoires in COVID-19. Across the whole study: Material from acute and convalescent COVID-19 was sourced from the United States, Italy and Spain. PBMCs, B-cell-depleted T cells, or T cells provided the cDNA or gDNA that made up the material.

In the authors' methods: From reference gene primer amplification, estimates of nucleated cell counts were derived. Sequencing used immunoSEQ multiplex PCR; TCRdb keeps in-frame clones, though not all of them. That table supplies the V and J calls and clone size; D and trimming were determined from the DNA. The sample lists about 170,000 clones, approximately 87% occurring once. V was clipped by 3 bases and J by 3 bases; unmatched bases: 7. The CDR3 covers 17 residues. The germline V gene encodes CDR1 SGDLS and CDR2 YYNGEE. The V gene is TRBV9, the J gene TRBJ1-6, with 9 bases lining up with TRBD1. Sequencing used peripheral blood. The receptor was isolated from a man younger than 35 with active or convalescent COVID-19. The CDR3: CASSESDRGYYNSPLHF. CDR3 nucleotide sequence: TGTGCCAGCAGCGAGAGCGACAGGGGGTACTATAATTCACCCCTCCACTTT. Based on the CDR3 plus reference TRBV9 and TRBJ1-6, the full variable domain is DSGVTQTPKHLITATGQRVTLRCSPRSGDLSVYWYQQSLDQGLQFLIQYYNGEERAKGNILERFSAQQFPDLHSELNLSSLELGDSALYFCASSESDRGYYNSPLHFGNGTRLTVT.